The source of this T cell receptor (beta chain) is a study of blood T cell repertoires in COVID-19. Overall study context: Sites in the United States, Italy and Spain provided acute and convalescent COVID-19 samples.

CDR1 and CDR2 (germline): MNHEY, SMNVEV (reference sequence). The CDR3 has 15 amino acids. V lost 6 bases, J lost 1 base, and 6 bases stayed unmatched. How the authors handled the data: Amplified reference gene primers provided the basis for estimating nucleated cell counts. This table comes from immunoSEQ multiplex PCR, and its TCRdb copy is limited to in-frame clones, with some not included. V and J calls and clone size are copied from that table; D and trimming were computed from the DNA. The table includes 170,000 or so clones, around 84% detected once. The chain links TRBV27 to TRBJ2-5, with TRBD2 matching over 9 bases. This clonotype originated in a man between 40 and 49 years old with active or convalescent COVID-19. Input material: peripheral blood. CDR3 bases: TGTGCCAGCAGAGAGCTAGCGGGGTTCCAAGAGACCCAGTACTTC. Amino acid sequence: CASRELAGFQETQYF.